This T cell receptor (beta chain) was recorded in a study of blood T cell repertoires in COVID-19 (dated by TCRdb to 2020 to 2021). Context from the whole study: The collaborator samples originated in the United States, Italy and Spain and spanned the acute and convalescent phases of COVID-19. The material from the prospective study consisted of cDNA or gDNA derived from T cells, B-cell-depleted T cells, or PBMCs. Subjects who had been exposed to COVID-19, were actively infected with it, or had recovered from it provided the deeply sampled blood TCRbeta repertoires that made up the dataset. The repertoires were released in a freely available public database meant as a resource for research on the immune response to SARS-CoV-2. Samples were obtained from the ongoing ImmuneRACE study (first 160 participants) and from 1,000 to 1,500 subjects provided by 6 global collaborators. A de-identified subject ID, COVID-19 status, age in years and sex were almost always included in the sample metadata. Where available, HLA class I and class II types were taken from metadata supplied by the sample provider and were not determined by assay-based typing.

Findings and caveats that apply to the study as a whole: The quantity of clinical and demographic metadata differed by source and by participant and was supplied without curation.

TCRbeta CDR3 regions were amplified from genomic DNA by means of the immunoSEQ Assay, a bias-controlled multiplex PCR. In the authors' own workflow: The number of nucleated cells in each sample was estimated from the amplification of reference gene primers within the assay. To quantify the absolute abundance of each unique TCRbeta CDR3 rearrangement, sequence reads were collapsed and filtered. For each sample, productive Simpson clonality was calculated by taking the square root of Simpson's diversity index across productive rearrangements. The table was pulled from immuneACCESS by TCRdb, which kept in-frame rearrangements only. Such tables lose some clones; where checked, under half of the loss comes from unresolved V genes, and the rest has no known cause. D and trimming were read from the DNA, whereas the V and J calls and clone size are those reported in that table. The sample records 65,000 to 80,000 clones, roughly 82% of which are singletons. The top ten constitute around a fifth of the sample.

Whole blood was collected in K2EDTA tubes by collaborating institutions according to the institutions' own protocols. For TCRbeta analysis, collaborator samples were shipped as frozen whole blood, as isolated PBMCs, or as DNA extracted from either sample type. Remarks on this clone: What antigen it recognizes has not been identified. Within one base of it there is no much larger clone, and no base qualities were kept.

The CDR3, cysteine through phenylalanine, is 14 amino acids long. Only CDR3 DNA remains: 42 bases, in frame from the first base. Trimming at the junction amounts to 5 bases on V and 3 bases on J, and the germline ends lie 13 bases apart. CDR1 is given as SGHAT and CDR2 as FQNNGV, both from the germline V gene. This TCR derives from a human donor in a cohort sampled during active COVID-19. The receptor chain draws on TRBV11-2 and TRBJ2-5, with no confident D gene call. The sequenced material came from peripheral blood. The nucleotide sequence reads TGTGCCAGCAGCACCAGCGCGGCGAAAGAGACCCAGTACTTC. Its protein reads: CASSTSAAKETQYF.